Shown below are 20 T cell receptor beta chains from a single sample sequenced in a study of spatial heterogeneity in lung cancer. One entry per CDR3 protein results from TCRdb running MiXCR on the 5' RACE reads. The repertoire has 3,700 or so distinct CDR3 sequences, 8% of them found once; the top ten carry more than 9.5%. No antigens are known for them. Time point in this sample: sample taken at primary tumor resection. Broader study findings: Mutation tallies in tumors tracked expanded intratumoral alpha and beta TCR counts.

The sequences come from lung tumor tissue, collected at surgery. The receptors shown here come from a male donor with early-stage non-small cell lung cancer.

In its sample, this clonotype is medium-sized. The chain combines TRBV6-5 with TRBJ2-7; no firm D call. The CDR3 spans 15 residues. Per germline, CDR1 MNHEY and CDR2 SVGAGI. The V and J ends lost 5 bases and 0 bases respectively, with 14 bases between them. The CDR3 DNA follows: TGTGCCAGCAGTGGATCCGGGCTAAGCTCCTACGAGCAGTACTTC. It encodes CASSGSGLSSYEQYF.

This clonotype is labeled medium-sized. The chain employs TRBV20-1 and TRBJ1-1, with a tentative D call TRBD1 (5 bases). From germline, CDR1 is DFQATT and CDR2 SNEGSKA (reference sequence). Between the trimmed V and J ends, which lost 2 bases and 0 bases, there was a span of 7 bases. The CDR3 extends over 13 amino acids. Here the CDR3 DNA reads TGCAGTGCTAGACGGGACCTGAACACTGAAGCTTTCTTT. Translation: CSARRDLNTEAFF.

This clonotype counts as medium-sized. This chain connects TRBV5-1 to TRBJ2-7; D is unresolved. Germline CDR1 reads SGHRS; CDR2 reads YFSETQ. The V and J ends lost 0 bases and 0 bases respectively, with 16 bases between them. The CDR3 runs 17 residues. The CDR3 coding sequence is TGCGCCAGCAGCTTGGAAGGGTGGGCAGCTAGCTCCTACGAGCAGTACTTC. This gives the protein CASSLEGWAASSYEQYF.

This clonotype is medium-sized (0.01 to 0.1%) in the sample. This rearrangement joins TRBV12-3 or TRBV12-4 to TRBJ2-1; 9 positions match TRBD2. The CDR3 runs 17 residues. With 0 bases clipped from V and 8 bases from J, the junction kept 11 bases outside the gene matches. In DNA, the CDR3 is TGTGCCAGCAGTTTAGCTGTTAGCGGGAGCGCCCCCGATGAGCAGTTCTTC. Its translation: CASSLAVSGSAPDEQFF.

Sample share makes this clonotype medium-sized (0.01 to 0.1%). The chain is built from TRBV6-6 and TRBJ2-7; D perhaps matches TRBD1 (5 bases). CDR1 is MNHNY and CDR2 is SVGAGI in the germline V gene (reference sequence). The CDR3 extends over 14 amino acids. V was cut by 2 bases and J by 6 bases, with 14 bases left in between. The CDR3: CASSYRQGTGEQYF. In DNA, the CDR3 is TGTGCCAGCAGTTACCGGCAGGGTACTGGCGAGCAGTACTTC.

Relative to its sample, this clonotype is medium-sized. The gene calls are TRBV7-9 and TRBJ2-3; 7 bases match TRBD2. With V trimmed by 3 bases and J by 4 bases, 7 bases remained unmatched. This CDR3 has 15 residues. Germline loops: CDR1 SEHNR, CDR2 FQNEAQ (reference sequence). This chain's CDR3 is CASSFLSGSSDTQYF. The CDR3 DNA reads TGTGCCAGCAGCTTCCTTAGCGGGTCATCAGATACGCAGTATTTT.

This clonotype is medium-sized in the sample. DNA for the CDR3: TGTGCCAGCAGTTACTGGGGGACTAGCGGGAGCTACGAGCAGTACTTC. Its protein product is CASSYWGTSGSYEQYF. The chain is built from TRBV6-6 and TRBJ2-7; 14 nucleotides line up with TRBD2. The CDR3 consists of 16 residues. Germline trimming cut 1 base from V and 3 bases from J; bases unmatched to any gene: 2. Germline V gene lookup returns CDR1 MNHNY and CDR2 SVGAGI (reference sequence).

This clonotype appeared many times. The rearrangement links TRBV5-6 to TRBJ2-7, with D hard to call. Trimming pared 0 bases from V and 6 bases from J, leaving 16 bases between. The CDR3 runs 15 residues. Germline V lookup: CDR1 SGHDT, CDR2 YYEEEE. This CDR3 reads CASSLANRLSGEQYF. In DNA, the CDR3 is TGTGCCAGCAGCTTGGCCAACCGACTCTCGGGCGAGCAGTACTTC.

This clonotype ranks as medium-sized. The V call is TRBV20-1, the J call TRBJ2-3, with TRBD2 identical over 8 bases. The V gene end was trimmed by 5 bases and the J gene end by 6 bases; junction bases not matched to a gene: 10. Per the germline V gene, CDR1 is DFQATT and CDR2 is SNEGSKA (reference sequence). The CDR3 has 14 residues. The CDR3 DNA reads as TGCAGTGCTCCCCGGGGGGGGCCCGGGGATACGCAGTATTTT. It translates to CSAPRGGPGDTQYF.

The J gene is TRBJ1-4, the V gene TRBV5-1; D is undetermined. V was trimmed by 1 base and J by 8 bases, leaving 12 bases between them. Per germline, CDR1 SGHRS and CDR2 YFSETQ. This CDR3 is 14 amino acids long. CDR3 region: CASSLTRGGEKLFF. DNA of the CDR3: TGCGCCAGCAGCTTGACCCGAGGTGGAGAAAAACTGTTTTTT.

This clonotype is medium-sized within its sample. The CDR3 sequence: CASSLLTGTRTYEQYF. The DNA for the CDR3 is TGTGCCAGCAGCCTCTTAACAGGGACTAGGACCTACGAGCAGTACTTC. The gene calls are TRBV27 and TRBJ2-7; TRBD2 matches at 8 bases. V was pared by 6 bases and J by 2 bases, with 12 bases of the junction left unmatched. From germline, CDR1 is MNHEY and CDR2 SMNVEV (reference sequence). This CDR3 has 16 residues.

This clonotype has more than one count but fewer than ten. The gene calls are TRBV29-1 and TRBJ1-1; no clear D gene. V dropped 5 bases and J dropped 0 bases, with 10 bases sitting between them. The CDR3 is made up of 13 amino acids. Germline V gives CDR1 SQVTM, CDR2 ANQGSEA. CDR3 bases: TGCAGCGTTAGTCCGGGCCTGAACACTGAAGCTTTCTTT. Its translation: CSVSPGLNTEAFF.

The sample holds many counts of this clonotype. V gene TRBV2 combines with J gene TRBJ2-7, with TRBD2 matching over 8 bases. The ends lost 8 bases at V and 2 bases at J; junction bases unmatched: 8. The germline V gene has CDR1 SNHLY and CDR2 FYNNEI. The CDR3 is made up of 14 amino acids. The CDR3 nucleotides are TGTGCCAGCGGGCGCGACGGGAGGGCCTACGAGCAGTACTTC. Amino acid sequence: CASGRDGRAYEQYF.

By proportion, this clonotype is medium-sized. J is TRBJ2-1 and V is TRBV6-1; 14 bases map to TRBD2. The CDR3 is 19 residues long. With V trimmed by 3 bases and J by 0 bases, 7 bases remained unmatched. Germline-derived CDR1 and CDR2 are MNHNS and SASEGT. The CDR3 bases are TGTGCCAGCAGTGACGGACTAGCGGGGGGTCTGAGCTCCTACAATGAGCAGTTCTTC. Translation gives CASSDGLAGGLSSYNEQFF.

This clonotype was detected a few times. This sequence joins TRBV28 and TRBJ2-3; TRBD2 agrees at 7 bases. CDR1 and CDR2 (germline): MDHEN, SYDVKM. The CDR3 loop spans 15 amino acids. After removal of 2 bases from V and 2 bases from J, the junction contained 4 bases not matched to a gene. The CDR3 here is CASSLGGSHTDTQYF. CDR3 nucleotides: TGTGCCAGCAGTTTAGGCGGGAGCCACACAGATACGCAGTATTTT.

This clonotype qualifies as medium-sized. This chain connects TRBV20-1 to TRBJ2-5, with TRBD2 as a possible D gene (6 bases). The V and J ends lost 7 bases and 5 bases respectively, with 20 bases between them. CDR3 length: 14 amino acids. The V gene's germline CDR1 is DFQATT and CDR2 SNEGSKA (reference sequence). The CDR3 sequence: CSGERDSGLETQYF. CDR3 DNA: TGCAGTGGAGAACGGGACTCAGGTCTTGAGACCCAGTACTTC.

This clonotype has just a few counts. The chain couples TRBV20-1 to TRBJ1-6; 8 nucleotides match TRBD1. The V gene's germline CDR1 is DFQATT and CDR2 SNEGSKA (reference sequence). The trim removed 0 bases at V and 10 bases at J, leaving 8 bases unmatched. The CDR3 consists of 15 residues. In nucleotides, the CDR3 is TGCAGTGCTAGAGATTGGGGGACAGGAAACTCACCCCTCCACTTT. Protein sequence: CSARDWGTGNSPLHF.

V is TRBV30 and J is TRBJ2-5; D remains unclear. CDR3 length: 10 amino acids. Trimming cost V 3 bases and J 5 bases, with 4 bases left between them. Germline CDR1 and CDR2: GTSNPN and SVGIG (reference sequence). For the CDR3, the DNA is TGTGCCTGGAGCGGTGAGACCCAGTACTTC. Its protein is CAWSGETQYF. The full variable domain, in which reference TRBV30 and TRBJ2-5 provide the parts outside the CDR3, is SQTIHQWPATLVQPVGSPLSLECTVEGTSNPNLYWYRQAAGRGLQLLFYSVGIGQISSEVPQNLSASRPQDRQFILSSKKLLLSDSGFYLCAWSGETQYFGPGTRLLVL.

There are many counts of this clonotype. The genes are TRBV3-1 and TRBJ2-1, with D tentatively TRBD2 (5 bases). CDR1 and CDR2 (germline): LGHDT, YNNKEL (reference sequence). With 3 bases removed from V and 15 bases from J, the gap between germline ends came to 15 bases. The CDR3 contains 12 residues. The CDR3 nucleotides read TGTGCCAGCAGCCAGGACTCCGGGATGAGGTTCTTC. Protein sequence: CASSQDSGMRFF.

This chain connects TRBV29-1 to TRBJ2-3; 7 nucleotides agree with TRBD1. V shed 4 bases, J shed 3 bases, and the junction held 4 bases outside the gene matches. This CDR3 contains 13 residues. Germline values: CDR1 SQVTM, CDR2 ANQGSEA. The chain's CDR3 is CSVVEGATDTQYF. DNA for the CDR3: TGCAGCGTTGTAGAGGGGGCGACAGATACGCAGTATTTT.